This is a list of T cell receptor beta chains from one sample in a study of blood T cell repertoires in COVID-19. Measured with immunoSEQ multiplex PCR; TCRdb has only the in-frame clones, and not every one. The repertoire consists of about 160,000 clones, with approximately 88% occurring once and the leading ten covering about 3.9%. What was sequenced was peripheral blood. These receptor sequences come from a woman in her fifties or sixties who had recovered from COVID-19. CDR3s include the opening cysteine and the closing phenylalanine or tryptophan. D genes are given only for firm matches. Not all rows give a size; the values are once, few, many and, for expanded clones, a class.

>.|.|TRBJ1-5|TRBV28
CASKESHNQPQHF
TGTGCCAGCAAGGAGTCGCACAATCAGCCCCAGCATTTT
>.|.|TRBJ1-5|TRBV28
CASSFIGGGNQPQHF
TGTGCCAGCAGTTTTATAGGGGGGGGCAATCAGCCCCAGCATTTT
>.|.|TRBJ1-5|TRBV6-2/TRBV6-3
CASSLYTGTLHQHF
TGTGCCAGCAGTCTATATACCGGGACACTGCACCAGCATTTT
>TRBD1|.|TRBJ2-7|TRBV7-9
CASSPLGPPTGSHEQYF
TGTGCCAGCAGCCCGCTAGGGCCCCCGACAGGGAGCCACGAGCAGTACTTC
>TRBD1|once|TRBJ2-6|TRBV24-1
CATSDSGTVSGANVLTF
TGTGCCACCAGTGATTCCGGGACAGTCTCTGGGGCCAACGTCCTGACTTTC
>.|.|TRBJ2-1|TRBV7-8
CASSLGPSDNEQFF
TGTGCCAGCAGCTTAGGCCCCTCGGACAATGAGCAGTTCTTC
>.|.|TRBJ2-5|TRBV29-1
CSVDGAETQYF
TGCAGCGTTGATGGGGCCGAGACCCAGTACTTC
>TRBD1|.|TRBJ1-2|TRBV27
CASSFSPGGGRGYTF
TGTGCCAGCAGTTTTAGCCCGGGAGGGGGCCGTGGCTACACCTTC
>.|.|TRBJ1-1|TRBV7-9
CASSQRGGRTEAFF
TGTGCCAGCAGCCAACGCGGAGGTCGAACTGAAGCTTTCTTT
>.|.|TRBJ1-1|TRBV6-1
CASSDQGWGTEAFF
TGTGCCAGCAGTGATCAGGGGTGGGGCACTGAAGCTTTCTTT
>.|.|TRBJ1-1|TRBV2
CASRARGSKGTEAFF
TGTGCCAGCAGGGCGCGGGGCAGCAAAGGCACTGAAGCTTTCTTT